This T cell receptor beta chain was sequenced in a study of T cells in Graves' hyperthyroidism and ophthalmopathy. V was trimmed by 8 bases and J by 3 bases, leaving 32 bases between them. Germline values: CDR1 MNHEY, CDR2 SMNVEV (reference sequence). CDR3 size: 19 residues. TCR beta CDR3 sequences were amplified from RNA transcripts. When the TCR CDR3 underwent first-round RT-PCR, the HTBI primer set was used. TCRdb re-called the multiplex PCR reads through MiXCR, storing one row per CDR3 protein. Of 35,000 to 40,000 distinct CDR3 sequences listed, approximately 50% are singletons. This clonotype appeared a few times.

Sequencing input: blood. The genes are TRBV27 and TRBJ2-7; either TRBD1 or TRBD2 may fit D (6 bases each). This TCR was recovered from a woman aged 45-60 years with Graves' hyperthyroidism that later progressed to Graves' ophthalmopathy. The CDR3 DNA follows: TGTGCCAGCCGGCGTGTTGGGGGGCTAGTTCCCACCCCAGGCTACGAGCAGTACTTC. Residues: CASRRVGGLVPTPGYEQYF.